Following are 17 T cell receptor beta chains from one sample sequenced in a study of cytomegalovirus exposure and HLA in healthy donors. The PCR was carried out with 60 Vbeta primers and 13 Jbeta primers. The method was immunoSEQ multiplex PCR; TCRdb's version includes in-frame clones alone and lacks a portion of them. The data include about 190,000 clones; the top ten clones carry 6.5%. Sequenced input: PBMCs. These receptors all stem from a man under 40 in good health and CMV-seronegative.

The chain links TRBV29-1 to TRBJ2-3; maybe TRBD1 (9 bases). Trimming took off 7 bases at V and 1 base at J, with 15 bases between the two ends. Germline CDR1 and CDR2: SQVTM and ANQGSEA. This CDR3 has 14 residues. Here the CDR3 reads CSAGGDRGTDTQYF. In DNA form, the CDR3 reads TGCAGCGCGGGAGGGGACAGGGGCACAGATACGCAGTATTTT.

This sequence joins TRBV19 and TRBJ1-5; 9 bases match TRBD1. Germline lookup yields CDR1 LNHDA and CDR2 SQIVND (reference sequence). J lost 7 bases, V lost 1 base, and 8 bases had no gene match. The CDR3 is 16 amino acids. CDR3 residues: CASSIGPDRGDQPQHF. Here the CDR3 DNA reads TGTGCCAGTAGTATAGGGCCCGACAGGGGGGACCAGCCCCAGCATTTT.

The chain links TRBV28 to TRBJ2-7, with TRBD2 as a possible D gene (5 bases). The CDR3 extends over 15 amino acids. Germline V CDR1 and CDR2: MDHEN, SYDVKM. Trimming shortened V by 6 bases and J by 6 bases, and 21 bases separated the two germline ends. The CDR3 here is CASSPRRRVVGEQYF. The DNA of the CDR3 is TGTGCCAGCAGCCCCAGGAGGCGCGTAGTCGGCGAGCAGTACTTC.

The CDR3 sequence is CSVGAGDYGYTF. CDR3 nucleotides: TGCAGCGTTGGAGCAGGGGACTATGGCTACACCTTC. This rearrangement joins TRBV29-1 to TRBJ1-2, with TRBD1 as a possible D gene (6 bases). Germline CDR1 SQVTM, CDR2 ANQGSEA. This CDR3 has 12 amino acids. V was cut by 4 bases and J by 3 bases, with 9 bases left in between.

The genes are TRBV15 and TRBJ2-3; 8 bases fit TRBD2. Germline V gives CDR1 LNHNV, CDR2 YYDKDF (reference sequence). V lost 0 bases, J lost 2 bases, and 7 bases stayed unmatched. The CDR3 spans 17 residues. The CDR3 region is CATSRDGSGRFTDTQYF. The CDR3 nucleotides read TGTGCCACCAGCAGAGATGGGAGCGGGAGATTCACAGATACGCAGTATTTT.

This rearrangement joins TRBV30 to TRBJ2-7, with 7 bases identical to TRBD1. Losses at the gene ends were 5 bases for V and 3 bases for J; bases not matched to a gene: 4. Germline CDR1 and CDR2: GTSNPN and SVGIG (reference sequence). CDR3 length: 12 amino acids. In DNA, the CDR3 is TGTGCCTGGGGAGACAGGGTCTACGAGCAGTACTTC. As protein: CAWGDRVYEQYF. The full variable domain, with the rest looked up from reference TRBV30 and TRBJ2-7, is SQTIHQWPATLVQPVGSPLSLECTVEGTSNPNLYWYRQAAGRGLQLLFYSVGIGQISSEVPQNLSASRPQDRQFILSSKKLLLSDSGFYLCAWGDRVYEQYFGPGTRLTVT.

The chain recombines TRBV7-2 with TRBJ2-5; D call uncertain. The ends were cut back, 1 base at V and 5 bases at J, with 8 bases in the middle. This CDR3 spans 13 amino acids. Looked up from germline, CDR1 is SGHTA and CDR2 is FQGNSA. The CDR3 bases are TGTGCCAGCAGCTTAGGAGGAAGGGAGACCCAGTACTTC. This encodes CASSLGGRETQYF. Based on the CDR3 plus reference TRBV7-2 and TRBJ2-5, the full variable domain is GAGVSQSPSNKVTEKGKDVELRCDPISGHTALYWYRQSLGQGLEFLIYFQGNSAPDKSGLPSDRFSAERTGGSVSTLTIQRTQQEDSAVYLCASSLGGRETQYFGPGTRLLVL.

CDR3 coding DNA: TGTGCCTGGAGTAGGAGAGTCTCTGGGGCCAACGTCCTGACTTTC. Translating it yields CAWSRRVSGANVLTF. V is TRBV30 and J is TRBJ2-6, with unresolved D. The CDR3 is 15 residues long. With 2 bases removed from V and 0 bases from J, the gap between germline ends came to 8 bases. Germline CDR1 GTSNPN, CDR2 SVGIG (reference sequence).

This chain links TRBV6-5 with TRBJ1-2; maybe TRBD1 (5 bases). V shed 6 bases and J shed 4 bases, with 15 bases lying between them. The length of the CDR3 is 14 residues. CDR1 and CDR2 from the germline V gene are MNHEY and SVGAGI. Here the CDR3 reads CASRGGLGFYGYTF. The CDR3 nucleotides are TGTGCCAGCAGGGGGGGTCTGGGATTCTATGGCTACACCTTC.

The chain is built from TRBV5-6 and TRBJ1-4; 8 bases map to TRBD1. V lost 3 bases, J lost 0 bases, and 4 bases stayed unmatched. Germline lookup yields CDR1 SGHDT and CDR2 YYEEEE. This CDR3 is built from 16 residues. CDR3 in DNA: TGTGCCAGCAGCTCGGGACAGGTCGCAACTAATGAAAAACTGTTTTTT. Translation: CASSSGQVATNEKLFF.

This chain links TRBV5-1 with TRBJ2-1; maybe TRBD1 (5 bases). This CDR3 is 12 amino acids long. CDR1 SGHRS and CDR2 YFSETQ come from the germline V gene. Trimming stripped 3 bases from V and 10 bases from J, with 11 bases between. The chain's CDR3 is CASSSPDTEQFF. The CDR3 DNA follows: TGCGCCAGCAGCTCCCCGGACACGGAGCAGTTCTTC.

The chain joins TRBV21-1 to TRBJ2-1; the tabulated D call, TRBD2, remains unverified against the DNA. TRBV21-1 is flagged as a pseudogene. The CDR3 covers 18 residues. CDR3 loop: CASRLRETLAEVYNEQFF. In nucleotides, the CDR3 is TGTGCCAGCAGACTAAGAGAGACACTAGCAGAAGTCTACAATGAGCAGTTCTTC.

The chain employs TRBV9 and TRBJ2-7; 12 bases line up with TRBD1. CDR1 and CDR2 from the germline V gene are SGDLS and YYNGEE. This CDR3 comprises 16 residues. V gave up 3 bases and J gave up 5 bases; unmatched junction bases: 9. CDR3 protein: CASSGGVGTGGNEQYF. CDR3 sequence (DNA): TGTGCCAGCAGCGGCGGGGTGGGGACAGGGGGCAACGAGCAGTACTTC.

The chain combines TRBV19 with TRBJ2-7, with 10 bases matching TRBD1. The CDR3 runs to 15 residues. CDR1 and CDR2 (germline): LNHDA, SQIVND (reference sequence). The V and J ends lost 7 bases and 1 base, in that order; junction bases with no gene match: 7. CDR3 sequence reads: CASNPGTGASYEQYF. In nucleotides, the CDR3 is TGTGCCAGTAATCCCGGGACAGGGGCTTCCTACGAGCAGTACTTC.

The V gene is TRBV27, the J gene TRBJ2-2, with no clear D. CDR3 length: 12 amino acids. V dropped 4 bases and J dropped 3 bases, with 3 bases sitting between them. In germline, CDR1 is MNHEY, CDR2 SMNVEV (reference sequence). This CDR3 is CASSSYTGELFF. The CDR3 bases are TGTGCCAGCAGTTCCTACACCGGGGAGCTGTTTTTT.

This chain links TRBV7-8 with TRBJ2-1, with 9 bases matching TRBD1. The CDR3 is 14 amino acids. Germline V lookup: CDR1 SGHVS, CDR2 FQNEAQ. J was trimmed by 5 bases and V by 5 bases; bases with no gene match: 4. The CDR3 DNA reads as TGTGCCAGCAGCGCGGACAGGGGAGACAATGAGCAGTTCTTC. Translated: CASSADRGDNEQFF.

The rearrangement uses TRBV14 and TRBJ2-3; 9 bases fit TRBD2. J was trimmed by 6 bases and V by 1 base; bases with no gene match: 5. Germline V lookup: CDR1 SGHDN, CDR2 FVKESK. The CDR3 consists of 15 residues. CDR3 region: CASSQGLAEGDTQYF. CDR3 DNA: TGTGCCAGCAGCCAAGGACTAGCGGAGGGGGATACGCAGTATTTT.